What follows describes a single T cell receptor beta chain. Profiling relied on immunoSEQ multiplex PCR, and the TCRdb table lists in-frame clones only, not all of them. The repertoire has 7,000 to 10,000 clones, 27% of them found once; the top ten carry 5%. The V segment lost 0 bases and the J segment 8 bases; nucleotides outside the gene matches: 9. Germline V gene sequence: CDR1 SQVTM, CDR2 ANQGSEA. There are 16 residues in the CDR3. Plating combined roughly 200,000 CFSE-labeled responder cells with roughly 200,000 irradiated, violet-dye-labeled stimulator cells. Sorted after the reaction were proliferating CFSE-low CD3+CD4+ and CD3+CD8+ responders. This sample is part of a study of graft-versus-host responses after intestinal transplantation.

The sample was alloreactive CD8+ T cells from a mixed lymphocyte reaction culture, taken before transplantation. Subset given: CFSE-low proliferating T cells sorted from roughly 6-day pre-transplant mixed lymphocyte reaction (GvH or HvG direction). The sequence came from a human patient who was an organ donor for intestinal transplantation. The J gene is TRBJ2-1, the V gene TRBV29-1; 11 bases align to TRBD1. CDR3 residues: CSVEDLDRGLMYEQFF. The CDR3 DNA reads TGCAGCGTTGAAGATTTGGACAGGGGGCTTATGTATGAGCAGTTCTTC.